The following is a T cell receptor beta chain sequence with its context. The sample originates from a study of glioma-infiltrating T cells after dendritic cell vaccination. Study-wide background: After recurrence, repeat resection gave post-vaccination tumor, with several paired samples.

CDR1 is SGHRS and CDR2 is YFSETQ in the germline V gene. The CDR3 spans 13 residues. V was pared by 1 base and J by 6 bases, with 2 bases of the junction left unmatched. As to time point: after dendritic cell vaccination, including at tumor progression/relapse. The vaccine used monocyte-derived dendritic cells pulsed overnight with autologous tumor lysate. Selection required adequate fresh-frozen tumor tissue plus more than two years' survival data. H&E staining confirmed tumor content above 20% in tissue. The PCR used 60 V beta and 13 J beta primers. Some clones are missing from TCRdb's copy, which holds only in-frame ones; the method was immunoSEQ multiplex PCR. The top ten clones hold 7.5% to 9% of a sample with over a thousand clones, about four fifths of them seen once.

The specimen was tumor tissue, collected after dendritic cell vaccination. The TCR comes from a human donor with glioblastoma. The chain employs TRBV5-1 and TRBJ2-7, with 9 bases aligning to TRBD1. CDR3 region: CASSLNRGLEQYF. CDR3 nucleotides: TGCGCCAGCAGCTTGAACAGGGGGCTCGAGCAGTACTTC.